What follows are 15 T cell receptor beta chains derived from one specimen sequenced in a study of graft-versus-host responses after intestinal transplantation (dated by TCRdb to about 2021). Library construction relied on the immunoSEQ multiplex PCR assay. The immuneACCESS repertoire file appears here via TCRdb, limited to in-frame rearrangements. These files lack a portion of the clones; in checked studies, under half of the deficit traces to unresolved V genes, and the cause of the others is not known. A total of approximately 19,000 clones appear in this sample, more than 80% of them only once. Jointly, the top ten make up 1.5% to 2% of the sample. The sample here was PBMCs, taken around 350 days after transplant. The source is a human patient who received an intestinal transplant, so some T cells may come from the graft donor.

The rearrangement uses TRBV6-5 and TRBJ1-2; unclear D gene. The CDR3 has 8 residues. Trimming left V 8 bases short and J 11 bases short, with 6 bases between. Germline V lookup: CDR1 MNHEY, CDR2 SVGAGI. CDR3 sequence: CASGDYTF. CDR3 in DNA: TGTGCCAGCGGAGATTACACCTTC.

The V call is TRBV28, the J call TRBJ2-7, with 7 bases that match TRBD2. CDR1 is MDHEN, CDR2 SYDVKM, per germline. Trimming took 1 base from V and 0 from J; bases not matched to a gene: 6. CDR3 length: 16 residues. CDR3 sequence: CASSLSQAGSSYEQYF. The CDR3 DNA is TGTGCCAGCAGTTTATCTCAAGCGGGGAGCTCCTACGAGCAGTACTTC.

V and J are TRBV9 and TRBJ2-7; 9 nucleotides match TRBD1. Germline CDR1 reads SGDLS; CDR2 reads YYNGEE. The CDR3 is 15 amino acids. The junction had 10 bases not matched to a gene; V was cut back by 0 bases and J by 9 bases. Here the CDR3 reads CASSVGTGGAARQYF. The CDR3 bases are TGTGCCAGCAGCGTAGGAACAGGGGGCGCCGCGCGGCAGTACTTC.

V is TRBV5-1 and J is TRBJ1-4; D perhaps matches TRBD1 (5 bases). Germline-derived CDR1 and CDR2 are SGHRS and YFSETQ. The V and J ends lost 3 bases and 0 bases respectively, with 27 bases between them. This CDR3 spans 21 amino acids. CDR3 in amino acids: CASSSTGFFRGLNPTNEKLFF. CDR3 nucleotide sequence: TGCGCCAGCAGCTCCACGGGCTTTTTTAGGGGCTTAAATCCAACTAATGAAAAACTGTTTTTT. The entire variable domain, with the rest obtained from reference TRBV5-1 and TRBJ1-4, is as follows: KAGVTQTPRYLIKTRGQQVTLSCSPISGHRSVSWYQQTPGQGLQFLFEYFSETQRNKGNFPGRFSGRQFSNSRSEMNVSTLELGDSALYLCASSSTGFFRGLNPTNEKLFFGSGTQLSVL.

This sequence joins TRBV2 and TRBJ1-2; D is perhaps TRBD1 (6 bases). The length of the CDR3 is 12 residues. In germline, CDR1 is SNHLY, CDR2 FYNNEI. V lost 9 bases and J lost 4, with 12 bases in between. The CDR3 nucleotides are TGTGCCAGAACAGGGAAATCCTATGGCTACACCTTC. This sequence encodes CARTGKSYGYTF.

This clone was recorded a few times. The CDR3 coding sequence is TGTGCCAGCAGTGAAGCTAGCGGGGGGTACAATGAGCAGTTCTTC. Translation gives CASSEASGGYNEQFF. The chain is built from TRBV6-1 and TRBJ2-1; 10 bases align to TRBD2. In germline, CDR1 is MNHNS, CDR2 SASEGT. The V segment lost 0 bases and the J segment 4 bases; nucleotides outside the gene matches: 0. The CDR3 loop spans 15 amino acids.

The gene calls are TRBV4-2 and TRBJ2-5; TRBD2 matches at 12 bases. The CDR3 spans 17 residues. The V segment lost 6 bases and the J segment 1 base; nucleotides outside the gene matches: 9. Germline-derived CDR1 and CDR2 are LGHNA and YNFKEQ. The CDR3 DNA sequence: TGTGCCAGCAGTCCTATGGGGACTAGCGGGTTCCAAGAGACCCAGTACTTC. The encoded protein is CASSPMGTSGFQETQYF.

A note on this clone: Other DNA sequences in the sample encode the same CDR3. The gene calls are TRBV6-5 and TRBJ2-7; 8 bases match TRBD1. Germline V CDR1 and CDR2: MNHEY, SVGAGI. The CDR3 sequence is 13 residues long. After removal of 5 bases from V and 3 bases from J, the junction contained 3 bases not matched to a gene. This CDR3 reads CASSGTGFYEQYF. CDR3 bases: TGTGCCAGCAGTGGGACAGGCTTCTACGAGCAGTACTTC.

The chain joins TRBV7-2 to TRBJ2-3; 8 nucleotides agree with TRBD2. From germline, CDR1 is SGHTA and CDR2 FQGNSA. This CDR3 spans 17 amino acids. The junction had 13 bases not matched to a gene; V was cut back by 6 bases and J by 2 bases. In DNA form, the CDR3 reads TGTGCCAGCAGTCTCAGGTCTCGCGGGGGGTTCACAGATACGCAGTATTTT. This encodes CASSLRSRGGFTDTQYF. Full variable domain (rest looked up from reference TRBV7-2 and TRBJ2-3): GAGVSQSPSNKVTEKGKDVELRCDPISGHTALYWYRQSLGQGLEFLIYFQGNSAPDKSGLPSDRFSAERTGGSVSTLTIQRTQQEDSAVYLCASSLRSRGGFTDTQYFGPGTRLTVL.

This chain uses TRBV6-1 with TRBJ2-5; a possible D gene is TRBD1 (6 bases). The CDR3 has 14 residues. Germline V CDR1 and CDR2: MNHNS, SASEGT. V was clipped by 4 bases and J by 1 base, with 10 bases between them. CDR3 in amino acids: CASSGADSQETQYF. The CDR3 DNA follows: TGTGCCAGCAGTGGGGCGGACAGCCAAGAGACCCAGTACTTC.

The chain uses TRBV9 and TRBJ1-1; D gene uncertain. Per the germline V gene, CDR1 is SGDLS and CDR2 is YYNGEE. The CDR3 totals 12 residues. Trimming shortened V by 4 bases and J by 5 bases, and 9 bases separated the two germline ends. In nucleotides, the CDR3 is TGTGCCAGCAGCCCCGTGAGGACTGAAGCTTTCTTT. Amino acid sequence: CASSPVRTEAFF.

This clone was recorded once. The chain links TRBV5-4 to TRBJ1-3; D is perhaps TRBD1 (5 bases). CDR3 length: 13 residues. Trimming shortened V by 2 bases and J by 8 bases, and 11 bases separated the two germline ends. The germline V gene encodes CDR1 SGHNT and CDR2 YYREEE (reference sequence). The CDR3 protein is CASSFGGRDTIYF. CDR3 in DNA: TGTGCCAGCAGCTTCGGGGGAAGAGACACCATATATTTT.

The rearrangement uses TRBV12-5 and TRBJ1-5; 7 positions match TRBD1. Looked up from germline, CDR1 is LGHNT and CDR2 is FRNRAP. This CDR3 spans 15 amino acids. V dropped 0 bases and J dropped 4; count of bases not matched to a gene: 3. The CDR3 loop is CASGLVGTDNQPQHF. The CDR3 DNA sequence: TGTGCTAGTGGTTTGGTAGGGACAGATAATCAGCCCCAGCATTTT.

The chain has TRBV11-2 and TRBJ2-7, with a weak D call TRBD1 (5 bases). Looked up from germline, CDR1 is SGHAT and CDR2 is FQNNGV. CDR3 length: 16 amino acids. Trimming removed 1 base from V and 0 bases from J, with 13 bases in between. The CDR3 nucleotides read TGTGCCAGCAGCTTAGCTGGACAACCGAGCTCCTACGAGCAGTACTTC. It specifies CASSLAGQPSSYEQYF.

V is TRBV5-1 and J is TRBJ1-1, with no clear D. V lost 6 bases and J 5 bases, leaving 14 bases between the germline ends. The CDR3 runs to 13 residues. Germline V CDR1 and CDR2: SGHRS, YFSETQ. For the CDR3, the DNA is TGCGCCAGCACCTTATCGGGTGGGACTGAAGCTTTCTTT. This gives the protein CASTLSGGTEAFF.